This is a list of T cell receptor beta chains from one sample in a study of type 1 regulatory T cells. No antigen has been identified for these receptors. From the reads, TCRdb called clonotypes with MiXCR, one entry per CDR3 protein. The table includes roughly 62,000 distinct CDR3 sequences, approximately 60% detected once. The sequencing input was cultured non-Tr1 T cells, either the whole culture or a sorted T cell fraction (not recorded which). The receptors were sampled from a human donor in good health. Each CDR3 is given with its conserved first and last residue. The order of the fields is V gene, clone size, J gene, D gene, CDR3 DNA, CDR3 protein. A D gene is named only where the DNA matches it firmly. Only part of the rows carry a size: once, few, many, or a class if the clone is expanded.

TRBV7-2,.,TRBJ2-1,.,TGTGCCAGCAGCTTATATCAGGGTTACAATGAGCAGTTCTTC,CASSLYQGYNEQFF
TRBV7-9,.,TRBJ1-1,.,TGTGCCAGTGAAGGGGACACTGAAGCTTTCTTT,CASEGDTEAFF
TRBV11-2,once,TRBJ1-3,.,TGTGCCAGCAGCTTAGTGCGGCAGCCCTCTGGAAACACCATATATTTT,CASSLVRQPSGNTIYF
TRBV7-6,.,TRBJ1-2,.,TGTGCCAGCAGCTTATTGCCCGGTTATGGCTACACCTTC,CASSLLPGYGYTF
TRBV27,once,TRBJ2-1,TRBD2,TGTGCCAGCAGTTTAAGCTGGACTAGCTACAATGAGCAGTTCTTC,CASSLSWTSYNEQFF
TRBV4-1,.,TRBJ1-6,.,TGCGCCAGCAGCCAAGAACTAGTTTCACCCCTCCACTTT,CASSQELVSPLHF
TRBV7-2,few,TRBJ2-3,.,TGTGCCAGCAGCTCCGACCGCACAGATACGCAGTATTTT,CASSSDRTDTQYF
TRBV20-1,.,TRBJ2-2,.,TGCAGTGCTAGAGATCTCACCGGGGAGCTGTTTTTT,CSARDLTGELFF
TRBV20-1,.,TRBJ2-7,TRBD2,TGCAGTGCTAAAGCGGGAGTGAAGCAGTACTTC,CSAKAGVKQYF
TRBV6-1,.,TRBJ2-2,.,TGTGCCAGCAGTTTGCAGCTGAACACCGGGGAGCTGTTTTTT,CASSLQLNTGELFF
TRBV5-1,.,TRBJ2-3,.,TGCGCCAGCAGAAATACAGGGAGCACAGATACGCAGTATTTT,CASRNTGSTDTQYF
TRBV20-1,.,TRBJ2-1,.,TGCAGTGCTAGACATCCCCTCCACAATGAGCAGTTCTTC,CSARHPLHNEQFF
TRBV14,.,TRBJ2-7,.,TGTGCCAGCAGCCCGGGACACATCTACGAGCAGTACTTC,CASSPGHIYEQYF
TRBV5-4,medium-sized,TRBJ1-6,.,TGTGCCAGCAGCTTGGACAGGGTGGCATCACCCCTCCACTTT,CASSLDRVASPLHF
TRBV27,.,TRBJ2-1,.,TGTGCCAGCAGTTTAAGGAGATCCTACAATGAGCAGTTCTTC,CASSLRRSYNEQFF
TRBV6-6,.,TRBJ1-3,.,TGTGCCAGCAGTTACGACGCCATCTCTGGAAACACCATATATTTT,CASSYDAISGNTIYF
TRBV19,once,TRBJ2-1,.,TGTGCCAGTAGTATGCCCCATATCAATGAGCAGTTCTTC,CASSMPHINEQFF
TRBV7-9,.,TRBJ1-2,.,TGTGCCAGCAGCACGGACAGCTATGGCTACACCTTC,CASSTDSYGYTF
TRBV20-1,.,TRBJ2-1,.,TGCAGTGCTAGAGATGCTGGGTCCGCCTACGAGCAGTTCTTC,CSARDAGSAYEQFF
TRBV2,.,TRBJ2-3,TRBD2,TGTGCCAGCAGACGGCAGGGACTAGCGTTCACAGATACGCAGTATTTT,CASRRQGLAFTDTQYF
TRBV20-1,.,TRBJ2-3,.,TGCAGTGCTAGAGATTCTGCGGCAGATACGCAGTATTTT,CSARDSAADTQYF
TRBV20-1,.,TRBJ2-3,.,TGCAGTGCTAGAAGGTTCCCTATAACTAGCACAGATACGCAGTATTTT,CSARRFPITSTDTQYF
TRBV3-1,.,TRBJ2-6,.,TGTGCCAGCAGCCCCCCACTCTTTGGGGCCAACGTCCTGACTTTC,CASSPPLFGANVLTF
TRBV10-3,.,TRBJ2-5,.,TGTGCCATCAGTGATTTCAGGGCGGAGACCCAGTACTTC,CAISDFRAETQYF
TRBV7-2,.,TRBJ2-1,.,TGTGCCAGCAGCTTGAACGGAGAAAGGCAGTTCTTC,CASSLNGERQFF
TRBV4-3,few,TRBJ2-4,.,TGCGCCAGCAGCCAGGAGACAGGATTTTATAACATTCAGTACTTC,CASSQETGFYNIQYF
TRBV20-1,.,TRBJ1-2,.,TGCAGTGCTAGAGATCTCACCGCCTCGGGCTACACCTTC,CSARDLTASGYTF
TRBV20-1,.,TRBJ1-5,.,TGCAGTGCTAGAGCCCCCGGGGGGCAGGGAGGCAATCAGCCCCAGCATTTT,CSARAPGGQGGNQPQHF
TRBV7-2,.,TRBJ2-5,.,TGTGCCAGCAGCAGACCTATGACGCTCGAGACCCAGTACTTC,CASSRPMTLETQYF
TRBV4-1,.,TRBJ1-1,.,TGCGCCAGCAGCCAAGGACGGGCTGACAACACTGAAGCTTTCTTT,CASSQGRADNTEAFF
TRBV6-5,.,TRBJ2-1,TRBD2,TGTGCCAGCAGCCCGGGACTAGGACTATATGAGCAGTTCTTC,CASSPGLGLYEQFF
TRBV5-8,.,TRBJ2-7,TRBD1,TGTGCCAGCAGCTTGCGGGGAGCAGGGGGCAGGTACGAGCAGTACTTC,CASSLRGAGGRYEQYF
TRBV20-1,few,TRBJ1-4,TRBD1,TGCAGTGCGACAGGGGGCGCGAATGAAAAACTGTTTTTT,CSATGGANEKLFF
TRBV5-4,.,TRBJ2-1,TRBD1,TGTGCCAGCAGCTTGCCGGGACAGGGGGCTTACAATGAGCAGTTCTTC,CASSLPGQGAYNEQFF
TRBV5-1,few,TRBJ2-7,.,TGCGCCAGCAGCTTGGCGCAGGGAAAACTTGCCGAGCAGTACTTC,CASSLAQGKLAEQYF